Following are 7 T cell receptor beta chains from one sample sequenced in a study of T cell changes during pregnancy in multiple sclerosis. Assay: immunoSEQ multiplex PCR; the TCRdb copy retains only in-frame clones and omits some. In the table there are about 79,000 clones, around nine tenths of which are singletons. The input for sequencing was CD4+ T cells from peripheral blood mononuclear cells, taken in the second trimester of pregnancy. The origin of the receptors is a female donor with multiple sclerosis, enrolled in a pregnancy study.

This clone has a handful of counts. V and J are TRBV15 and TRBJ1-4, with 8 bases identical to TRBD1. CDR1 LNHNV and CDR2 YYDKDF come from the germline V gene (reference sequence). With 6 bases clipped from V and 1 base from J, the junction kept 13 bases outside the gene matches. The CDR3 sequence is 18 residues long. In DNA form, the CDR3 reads TGTGCCACCAGTCCCCGGGACAGGTTGATAAAAACTAATGAAAAACTGTTTTTT. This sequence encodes CATSPRDRLIKTNEKLFF.

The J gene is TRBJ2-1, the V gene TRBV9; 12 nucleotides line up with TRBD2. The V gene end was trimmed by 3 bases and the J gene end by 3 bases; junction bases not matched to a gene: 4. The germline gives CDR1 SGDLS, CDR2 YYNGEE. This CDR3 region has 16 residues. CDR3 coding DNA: TGTGCCAGCAGCGCGGGACTAGCGGGCCTCTACAATGAGCAGTTCTTC. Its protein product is CASSAGLAGLYNEQFF. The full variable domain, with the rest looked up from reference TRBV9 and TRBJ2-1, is DSGVTQTPKHLITATGQRVTLRCSPRSGDLSVYWYQQSLDQGLQFLIQYYNGEERAKGNILERFSAQQFPDLHSELNLSSLELGDSALYFCASSAGLAGLYNEQFFGPGTRLTVL.

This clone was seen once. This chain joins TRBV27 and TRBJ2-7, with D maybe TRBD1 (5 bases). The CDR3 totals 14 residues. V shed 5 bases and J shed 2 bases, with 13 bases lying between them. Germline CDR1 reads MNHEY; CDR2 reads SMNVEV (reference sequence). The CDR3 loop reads CASSKFDSTYEQYF. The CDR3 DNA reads TGTGCCAGCAGTAAATTCGACAGTACCTACGAGCAGTACTTC.

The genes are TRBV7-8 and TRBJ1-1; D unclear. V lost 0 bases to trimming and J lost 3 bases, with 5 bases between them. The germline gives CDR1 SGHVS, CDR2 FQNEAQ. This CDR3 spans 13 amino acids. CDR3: CASSLAPDTEAFF. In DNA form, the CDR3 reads TGTGCCAGCAGCTTAGCTCCGGACACTGAAGCTTTCTTT.

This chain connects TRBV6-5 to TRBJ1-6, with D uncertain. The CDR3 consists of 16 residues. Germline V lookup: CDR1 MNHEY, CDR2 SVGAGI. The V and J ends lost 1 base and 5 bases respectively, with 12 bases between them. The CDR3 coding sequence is TGTGCCAGCAGTTACTTCGGGTCAAAGGATAATTCACCCCTCCACTTT. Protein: CASSYFGSKDNSPLHF.

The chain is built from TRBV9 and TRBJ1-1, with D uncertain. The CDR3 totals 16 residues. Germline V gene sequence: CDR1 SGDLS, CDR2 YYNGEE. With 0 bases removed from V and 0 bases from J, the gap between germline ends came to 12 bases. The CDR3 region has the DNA TGTGCCAGCAGCGTAGGGGCAGAACACATGAACACTGAAGCTTTCTTT. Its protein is CASSVGAEHMNTEAFF.

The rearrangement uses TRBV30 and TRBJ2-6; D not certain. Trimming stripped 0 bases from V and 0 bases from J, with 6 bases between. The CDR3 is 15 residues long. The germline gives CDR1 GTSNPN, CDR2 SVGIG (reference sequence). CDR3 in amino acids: CAWSVQSSGANVLTF. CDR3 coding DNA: TGTGCCTGGAGTGTACAGAGCTCTGGGGCCAACGTCCTGACTTTC.